This T cell receptor beta chain is from a study of Graves' ophthalmopathy and Graves' hyperthyroidism. RNA served as the template for amplifying TCR beta CDR3 regions. RT-PCR with HTBI primers came first, then second-round multiplex PCR. A single record per CDR3 protein comes from TCRdb applying MiXCR to the multiplex PCR reads. The table shows 300,000 or so distinct CDR3 sequences, with roughly 15% occurring only once. The CDR3 length is 15 residues. Germline CDR1 SGHAT, CDR2 FQNNGV. Trimming removed 5 bases at V and 2 bases at J, with 15 bases between. PBMCs were isolated from an approximately 10 ml sample of fresh peripheral blood. Broader study findings: Sensitivity of 60% to 71% and specificity of 72.22% were achieved by the model that predicted ophthalmopathy progression.

Concerning this clonotype itself: The antigen remains undetermined.

Sequencing was carried out using peripheral blood. The clonotype was recovered from an adult man with Graves' ophthalmopathy. The gene calls are TRBV11-2 and TRBJ2-5, with unresolved D. The CDR3, as DNA: TGTGCCAGCAGCCAGCCCTACATGGGACAAGAGACCCAGTACTTC. This translates into CASSQPYMGQETQYF.